This TCR beta chain was identified in a study of T cell repertoires in cytomegalovirus infection. Study details: Signatures in public TCR beta sequences pointed to both CMV infection and matching HLA type. General study findings and limits: Carriers of CMV and the relevant HLA type were discriminated by public TCR beta frequency. In two of eight donors, the top clonotype was HLA-C-restricted CMV-specific.

At least ten counts were recorded for this clonotype. The target antigen is unknown. TCRdb passed the reads through MiXCR, listing each CDR3 protein once. The sample carries under 600,000 distinct CDR3 sequences, approximately 15% recorded once. The V segment lost 4 bases and the J segment 8 bases; nucleotides outside the gene matches: 2. The V gene's germline CDR1 is WSHSY and CDR2 SAAADI. The CDR3 has 12 residues. The sample consisted of CD8+ T cells from PBMCs. The sequence came from a human donor in good health (CMV status not recorded). Some clones in this sample may be carry-over from other donors' samples. The chain is built from TRBV10-2 and TRBJ2-1; 7 bases agree with TRBD2. CDR3 sequence: CASSGGGHEQFF. DNA for the CDR3: TGCGCCAGCAGTGGCGGGGGACATGAGCAGTTCTTC.